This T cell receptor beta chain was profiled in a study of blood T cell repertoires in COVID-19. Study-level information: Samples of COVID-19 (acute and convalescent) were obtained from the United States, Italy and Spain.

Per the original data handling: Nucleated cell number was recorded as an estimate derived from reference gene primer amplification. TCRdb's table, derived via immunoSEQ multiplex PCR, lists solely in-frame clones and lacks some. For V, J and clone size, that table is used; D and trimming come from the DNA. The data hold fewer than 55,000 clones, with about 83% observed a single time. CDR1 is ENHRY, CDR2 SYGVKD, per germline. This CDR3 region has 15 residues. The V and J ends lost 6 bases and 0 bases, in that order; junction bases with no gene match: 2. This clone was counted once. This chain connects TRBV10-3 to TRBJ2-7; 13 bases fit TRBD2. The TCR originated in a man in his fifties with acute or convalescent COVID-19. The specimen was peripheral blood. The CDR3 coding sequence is TGTGCCATCAGCAGGACTAGCGGGAGCTCCTACGAGCAGTACTTC. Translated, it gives CAISRTSGSSYEQYF.